The 3 T cell receptor beta chains in this list originate from one sample, sequenced in a study of shared clonotypes between healthy human individuals. Measured with immunoSEQ multiplex PCR; TCRdb has only the in-frame clones, and not every one. The sample lists roughly 2.2 million clones; around 92% were seen once. Sequences were obtained from naive CD4+ T cells from PBMCs. The subset is: CD45RA+ positively selected. These receptors came from a man in his late teens or twenties in good health. Some clones in this sample may be carry-over from other donors' samples.

Only a few counts were recorded for this clone. The chain couples TRBV28 to TRBJ1-1; D ambiguous. CDR3 length equals 11 residues. CDR1 and CDR2 (germline): MDHEN, SYDVKM. The ends were cut back, 6 bases at V and 7 bases at J, with 9 bases in the middle. This chain's CDR3 is CASRDPGEAFF. CDR3 DNA: TGTGCCAGCAGGGACCCGGGTGAAGCTTTCTTT.

The chain uses TRBV5-1 and TRBJ2-2; no clear D. CDR1 and CDR2 from the germline V gene are SGHRS and YFSETQ. Trimming pared 4 bases from V and 0 bases from J, leaving 10 bases between. This CDR3 is 15 amino acids long. In nucleotides, the CDR3 is TGCGCCAGCAGCCCGTCGGTACCGAACACCGGGGAGCTGTTTTTT. Translation: CASSPSVPNTGELFF.

The gene calls are TRBV9 and TRBJ1-1, with 7 positions matching TRBD1. The length of the CDR3 is 17 residues. The germline CDR1 and CDR2 sequences are SGDLS and YYNGEE. Unmatched junction bases numbered 15, after V lost 4 bases and J lost 3 bases. The CDR3 nucleotides read TGTGCCAGCAGCCCTCGGGGGGACAGTCCGGGGGACACTGAAGCTTTCTTT. Its translation: CASSPRGDSPGDTEAFF.